This TCR beta chain was obtained from a study of tumor-infiltrating lymphocytes in oesophageal squamous cell carcinoma. TCRdb analysed the PCR reads with MiXCR anew, one entry per CDR3 protein. Altogether about 20,000 distinct CDR3 sequences are present, about 42% being singletons, with the ten largest covering approximately 19%. The CDR3 totals 18 residues. Trimming pared 4 bases from V and 3 bases from J, leaving 22 bases between. The germline gives CDR1 SEHNR, CDR2 FQNEAQ (reference sequence). This chain connects TRBV7-9 to TRBJ2-1; a weak D match, TRBD1 (6 bases). This TCR was recovered from a female donor with esophageal squamous cell carcinoma. The sample comprised normal esophageal tissue next to the tumor. DNA of the CDR3: TGTGCCAGCAGCTGCCCCAGGGGACGTTGGGTGTTCTACAATGAGCAGTTCTTC. It is translated as CASSCPRGRWVFYNEQFF.